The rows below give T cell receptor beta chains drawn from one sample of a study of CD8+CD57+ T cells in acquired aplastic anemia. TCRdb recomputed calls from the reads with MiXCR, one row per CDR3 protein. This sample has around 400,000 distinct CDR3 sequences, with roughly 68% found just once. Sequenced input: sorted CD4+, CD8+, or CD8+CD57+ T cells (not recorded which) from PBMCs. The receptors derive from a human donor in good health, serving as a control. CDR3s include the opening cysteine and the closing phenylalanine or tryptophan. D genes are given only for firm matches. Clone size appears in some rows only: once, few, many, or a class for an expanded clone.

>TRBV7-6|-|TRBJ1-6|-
TGTGCCAGCAGCTTAAGTTTGCAGGGGACTACTCAGCCCCACTTT
CASSLSLQGTTQPHF
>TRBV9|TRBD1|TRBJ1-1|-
TGTGCCAGCAGCTTTTCGGACAGGGTCGACACTGAAGCTTTCTTT
CASSFSDRVDTEAFF
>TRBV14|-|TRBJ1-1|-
TGTGCCAGCAGCAATGACAGTGGGGATACGCAGTATTTCTTT
CASSNDSGDTQYFF
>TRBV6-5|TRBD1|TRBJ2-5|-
TGTGCCAGTACGACGCCAGGGACAGACCAAGAGACCCAGTACTTC
CASTTPGTDQETQYF
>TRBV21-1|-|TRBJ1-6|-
TGTGCCAGCAGCGTGTCGGGACCGAGCTCCTATAATTCACCCCTCCACTTT
CASSVSGPSSYNSPLHF
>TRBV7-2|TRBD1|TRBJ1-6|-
TGTGCCAGCAGATGCCGGGGACAGGGGGCCACACCCCTCCACTTT
CASRCRGQGATPLHF
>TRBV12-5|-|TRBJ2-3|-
TGTGCTAGTGCGGCCGAGATGGGGTTGCCGCAGTATTTT
CASAAEMGLPQYF
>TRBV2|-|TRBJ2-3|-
TGTGCCAGCAGTGAAGATGGGGGGAAGATAGATACGCAGTATTTT
CASSEDGGKIDTQYF
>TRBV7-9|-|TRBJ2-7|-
TGTGCCAGCAGCTCAGACAGAACGCGCTCCTACGAGCGGTACTTC
CASSSDRTRSYERYF
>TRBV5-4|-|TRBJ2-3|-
TGTGCCAGCAGCCAGCAGACAGCTTACACAGATACGCAGTATTTT
CASSQQTAYTDTQYF
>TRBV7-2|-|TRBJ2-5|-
TGTGCCAGCAGCTCAGCGGAAGGTCTAGGCTGCCCCAGCCAGTACTTC
CASSSAEGLGCPSQYF
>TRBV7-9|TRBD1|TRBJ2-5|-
TGTGCCAGCAGCTTAAATGACAGGGTCTGGGAGACCCAGTACTTC
CASSLNDRVWETQYF
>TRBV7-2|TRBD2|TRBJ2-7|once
TGTGCCAGCAGCTTGGAGGGCAGCGGGGGGTACAAGCAGTACTTC
CASSLEGSGGYKQYF
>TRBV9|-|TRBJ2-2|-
TGTGCCACCACCGAGGAGGACACGACTTCACACCTCCTTTTT
CATTEEDTTSHLLF
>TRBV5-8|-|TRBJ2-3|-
TGCGCCAGCAGCCAAGATGGGGCTACTAGCACAGATACGCAGTATTTT
CASSQDGATSTDTQYF
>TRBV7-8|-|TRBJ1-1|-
TGTGCCAGCAGCATACCAACAGGGATTGGAACTGAAGCTTTCTTT
CASSIPTGIGTEAFF
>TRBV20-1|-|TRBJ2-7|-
TGCAGTGCCGAGAGATCTGTATACGAGCAGTACTTC
CSAERSVYEQYF
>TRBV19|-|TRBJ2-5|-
TGTGCCAGTAGTATAGGGGTACAGGGAGGAGAGACCCAGTACTTC
CASSIGVQGGETQYF
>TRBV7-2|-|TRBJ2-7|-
TGTGCCAGCAACCCTCCGTCCATCTCCGGGGAGTACTTC
CASNPPSISGEYF
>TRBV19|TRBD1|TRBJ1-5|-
TGTGCCAGTAGTCCAGGACAGGGATATCAGCCCCAGCATTTT
CASSPGQGYQPQHF
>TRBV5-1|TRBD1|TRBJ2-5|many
TGCGCCAGCAGCCTGACCGGGACAGGAGAGACCCAGTACTTC
CASSLTGTGETQYF
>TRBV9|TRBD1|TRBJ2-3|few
TGTGCCAGCAGCCCCGGACAGGGGGCAGATACGCAGTATTTT
CASSPGQGADTQYF
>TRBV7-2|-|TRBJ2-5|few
TGTGCCAGCAGCTTACGGCTAGCTCTGGAGACCCAGTACTTC
CASSLRLALETQYF
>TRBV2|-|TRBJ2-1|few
TGTGCCAGCAGTGAGGGTGTGGGGGGGCACAATGAGCAGTTCTTC
CASSEGVGGHNEQFF
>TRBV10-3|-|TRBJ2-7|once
TGTGCCATCAGCTCGCCCGACCGGAACTACGAGTACTACTTC
CAISSPDRNYEYYF
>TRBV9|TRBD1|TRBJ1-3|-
TGTGCCAGCAGCGCCGAGACTGGGACAGGGAACACCATATATTTT
CASSAETGTGNTIYF
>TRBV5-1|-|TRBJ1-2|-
TGTGCCAGCAGCCAAGTAGGGGGTACGTCGTGGGGCTACACCTTC
CASSQVGGTSWGYTF
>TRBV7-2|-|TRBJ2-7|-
TGTGCCAGCAGCCCAAACAGCTACGAACAGGACCACGGCTTC
CASSPNSYEQDHGF
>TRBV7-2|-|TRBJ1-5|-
TGTGCCAGCAGCCTGAGGGGGGCGTCCACCGGGGAGCATCAGCCCCAGCATTTT
CASSLRGASTGEHQPQHF
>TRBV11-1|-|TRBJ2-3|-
TGTGCCAGCAGTACGGGGGCAGGGAGGATAGATACGCAGTATTTT
CASSTGAGRIDTQYF
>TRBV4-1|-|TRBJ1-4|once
TGCGCCAGCAGCAGTAGGGAAAAACTGTTTTTT
CASSSREKLFF
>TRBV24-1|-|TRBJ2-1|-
TGTGCCATTTCGGATGCCGGGCTTTACAATGAGCAGTTCTTC
CAISDAGLYNEQFF
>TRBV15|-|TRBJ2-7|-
TGTGCCAGCAGGCCGGGCGCGGGGCAGTACTTC
CASRPGAGQYF
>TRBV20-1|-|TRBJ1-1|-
TGCAGTGCTAGAGGCAGGGGCGAGCCCGCTTTCTTT
CSARGRGEPAFF
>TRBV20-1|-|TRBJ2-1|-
TGCAGTGCTATTCGGGTACAGGGGACTCTCAATGAGCAGTTCTTC
CSAIRVQGTLNEQFF
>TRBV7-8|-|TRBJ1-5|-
TGTGCCACCAGCTTAGAGGGAGCCGGGCCCCTGCCCCAGCATTTT
CATSLEGAGPLPQHF
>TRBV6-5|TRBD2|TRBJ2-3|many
TGTGCCAGCAGTTACGGAGCGGGGAGCACAGATACGCAGTATTTT
CASSYGAGSTDTQYF
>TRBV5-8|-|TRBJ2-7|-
TGTGCCAGCAGCTTGGTAACGGGGGGCCAATCCTACGAGCAGTACTTC
CASSLVTGGQSYEQYF
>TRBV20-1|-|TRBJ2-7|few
TGCAGTGCTAGAGACGGGAGTAGGCCGTACGAGCAGTACTTC
CSARDGSRPYEQYF
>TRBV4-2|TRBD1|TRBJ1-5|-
TGTGCCAGCAGCCCGGGACAGGGGGTGGGGGAGCCCCAGCATTTT
CASSPGQGVGEPQHF
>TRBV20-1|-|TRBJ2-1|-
TGCAGTGTGGACTGCTTCAATGAGCAGTTCTTC
CSVDCFNEQFF
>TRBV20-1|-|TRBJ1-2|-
TGCAGTGCTAGAAGGCAGGGCTATGGCTACACCTTC
CSARRQGYGYTF
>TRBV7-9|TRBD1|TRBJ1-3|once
TGTGCCAGCAGCTTAGGAGGGGGCGAAAACACCATATATTTT
CASSLGGGENTIYF
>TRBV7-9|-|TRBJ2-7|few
TGTGCCAGCAGCTTAGTTTCCGGCGAGCAGTACTTC
CASSLVSGEQYF
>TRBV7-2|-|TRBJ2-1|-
TGTGCCAGCAGCTTAGCGATGAGCGCGTACAATGAGCAGTTCTTC
CASSLAMSAYNEQFF
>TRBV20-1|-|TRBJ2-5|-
TGCAGTGCCTCCAGGGGCCTGAACACGACCCAGTACTTC
CSASRGLNTTQYF
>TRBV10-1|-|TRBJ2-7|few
TGCGCCAGCAGTGAGTCAAAGGGGGAGCAGTACTTC
CASSESKGEQYF
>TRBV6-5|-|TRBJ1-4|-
TGTGCCAGCAGGGCAATTCAGGCAACTAATGAAAAACTGCTTTTT
CASRAIQATNEKLLF
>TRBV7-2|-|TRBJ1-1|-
TGTGCCAGCAGCAGAACTAGCGGGGCAAGTGAAGCTTTCTTT
CASSRTSGASEAFF
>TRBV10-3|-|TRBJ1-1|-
TGTGCCATCAGTGATACAGGGCTGCCTGAAGCTTTCTTT
CAISDTGLPEAFF
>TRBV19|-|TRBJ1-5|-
TGTGCCAGTAGTAGCGAAATCAAACGGCCCCAGCATCAGCCTGATGATTTT
CASSSEIKRPQHQPDDF
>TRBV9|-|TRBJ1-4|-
TGTGCCAGCACCATACAGGGAGCTAATGAAGATCTGTTTTTT
CASTIQGANEDLFF
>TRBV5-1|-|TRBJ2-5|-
TGCGCCACCTCTAGTTTGGGGAACCAAGAGACCCAGTACTTC
CATSSLGNQETQYF
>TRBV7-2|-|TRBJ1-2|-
TGTGCCAGCGCGGTAGTTATCTATGGCTACACCTTC
CASAVVIYGYTF
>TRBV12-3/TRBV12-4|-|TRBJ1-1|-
TGTGCCAGCAGGCTCCAGGGAAGCACTGAAGCTTTCTTT
CASRLQGSTEAFF
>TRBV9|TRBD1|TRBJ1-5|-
TGTGCCAGCAGTTTGTCGGGACAGGTCTATATACAGCCCCAGCATTTT
CASSLSGQVYIQPQHF